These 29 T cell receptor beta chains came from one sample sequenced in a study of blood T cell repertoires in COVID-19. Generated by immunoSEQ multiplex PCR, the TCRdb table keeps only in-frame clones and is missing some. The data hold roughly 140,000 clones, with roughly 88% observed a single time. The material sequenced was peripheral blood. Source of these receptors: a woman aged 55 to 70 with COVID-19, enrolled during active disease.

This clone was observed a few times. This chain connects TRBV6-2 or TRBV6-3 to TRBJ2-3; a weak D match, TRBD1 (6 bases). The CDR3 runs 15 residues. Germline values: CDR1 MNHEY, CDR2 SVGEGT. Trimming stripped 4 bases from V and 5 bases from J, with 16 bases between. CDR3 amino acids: CASSSHRDGGDTQYF. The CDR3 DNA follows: TGTGCCAGCAGTTCCCACAGGGATGGGGGAGATACGCAGTATTTT.

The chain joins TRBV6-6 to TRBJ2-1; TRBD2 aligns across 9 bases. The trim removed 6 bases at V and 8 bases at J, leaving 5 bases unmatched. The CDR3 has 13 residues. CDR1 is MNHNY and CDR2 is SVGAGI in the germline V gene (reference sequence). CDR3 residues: CASRLAGWDEQFF. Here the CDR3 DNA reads TGTGCCAGCAGACTAGCGGGTTGGGATGAGCAGTTCTTC.

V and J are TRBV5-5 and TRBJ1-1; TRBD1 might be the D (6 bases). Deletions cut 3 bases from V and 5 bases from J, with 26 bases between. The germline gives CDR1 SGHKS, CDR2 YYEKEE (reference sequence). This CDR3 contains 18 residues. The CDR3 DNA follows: TGTGCCAGCAGCTCCCCCGGGACAAGTGACGCCCGAGTAACTGAAGCTTTCTTT. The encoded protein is CASSSPGTSDARVTEAFF.

The CDR3 protein is CASKYRETQYF. The CDR3, as DNA: TGTGCCAGCAAATACAGGGAGACCCAGTACTTC. V and J are TRBV2 and TRBJ2-5, with D possibly matching TRBD1 (5 bases). CDR3 length: 11 amino acids. Germline loops: CDR1 SNHLY, CDR2 FYNNEI. The V gene lost 7 bases and the J gene lost 5 bases, with 8 bases spanning the gap.

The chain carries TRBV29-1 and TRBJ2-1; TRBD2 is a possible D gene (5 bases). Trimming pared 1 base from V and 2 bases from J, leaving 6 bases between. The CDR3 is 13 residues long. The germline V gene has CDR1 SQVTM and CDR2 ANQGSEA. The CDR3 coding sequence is TGCAGCGTTGAAGGACTAACCTACAATGAGCAGTTCTTC. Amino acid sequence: CSVEGLTYNEQFF.

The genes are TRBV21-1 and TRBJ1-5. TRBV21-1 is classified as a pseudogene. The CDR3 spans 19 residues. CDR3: CASSKVERAGLLWNQPQHF. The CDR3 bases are TGTGCCAGCAGCAAAGTGGAAAGGGCAGGACTCCTATGGAATCAGCCCCAGCATTTT.

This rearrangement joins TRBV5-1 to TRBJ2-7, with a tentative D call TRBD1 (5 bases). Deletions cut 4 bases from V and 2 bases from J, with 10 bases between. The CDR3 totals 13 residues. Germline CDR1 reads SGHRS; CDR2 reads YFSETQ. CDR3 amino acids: CASSPRDPYEQYF. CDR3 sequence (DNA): TGCGCCAGCAGCCCCAGGGATCCCTACGAGCAGTACTTC.

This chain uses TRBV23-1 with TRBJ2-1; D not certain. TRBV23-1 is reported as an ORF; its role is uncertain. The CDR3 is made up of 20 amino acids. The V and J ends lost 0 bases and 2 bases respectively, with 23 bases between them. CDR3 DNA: TGCGCCAGCAGTCAATCGAGTACGGCTCCCACCCGGGTCACCTACAATGAGCAGTTCTTC. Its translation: CASSQSSTAPTRVTYNEQFF.

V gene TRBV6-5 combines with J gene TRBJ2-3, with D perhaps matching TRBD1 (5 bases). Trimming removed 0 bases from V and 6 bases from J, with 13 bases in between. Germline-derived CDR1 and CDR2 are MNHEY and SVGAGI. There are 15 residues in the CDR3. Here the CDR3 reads CASSYSRGPGDTQYF. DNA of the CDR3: TGTGCCAGCAGTTACTCTAGGGGCCCCGGCGATACGCAGTATTTT.

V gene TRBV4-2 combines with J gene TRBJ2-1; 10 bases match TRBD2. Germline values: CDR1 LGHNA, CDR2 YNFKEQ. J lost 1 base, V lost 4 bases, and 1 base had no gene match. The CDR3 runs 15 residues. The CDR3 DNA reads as TGTGCCAGCAGCCGGACTAGCGGATCCTACAATGAGCAGTTCTTC. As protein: CASSRTSGSYNEQFF.

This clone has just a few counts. The CDR3 region has the DNA TGTGCCACCAGCAGACCCCGGGCTAGCGGGGCCCTCACAGATACGCAGTATTTT. It codes for CATSRPRASGALTDTQYF. The chain couples TRBV15 to TRBJ2-3; the match to TRBD2 covers 9 bases. The CDR3 consists of 18 residues. The V gene's germline CDR1 is LNHNV and CDR2 YYDKDF (reference sequence). Unmatched junction bases numbered 11, after V lost 2 bases and J lost 2 bases.

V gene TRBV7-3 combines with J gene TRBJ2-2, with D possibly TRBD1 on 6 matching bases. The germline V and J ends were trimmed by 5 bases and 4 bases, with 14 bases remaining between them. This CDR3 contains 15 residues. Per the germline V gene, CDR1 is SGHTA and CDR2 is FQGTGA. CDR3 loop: CASSPRVQGTGELFF. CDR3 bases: TGTGCCAGCAGCCCAAGGGTACAGGGCACCGGGGAGCTGTTTTTT.

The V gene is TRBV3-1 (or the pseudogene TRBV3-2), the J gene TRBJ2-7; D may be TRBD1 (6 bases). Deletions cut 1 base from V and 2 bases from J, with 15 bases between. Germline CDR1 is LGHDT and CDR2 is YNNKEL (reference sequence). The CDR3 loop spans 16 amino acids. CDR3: CASSQVSGGPPYEQYF. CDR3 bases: TGTGCCAGCAGCCAAGTATCTGGGGGCCCTCCCTACGAGCAGTACTTC.

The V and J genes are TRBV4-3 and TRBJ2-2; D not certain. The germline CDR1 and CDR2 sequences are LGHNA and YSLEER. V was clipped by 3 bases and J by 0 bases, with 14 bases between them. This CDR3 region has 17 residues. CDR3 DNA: TGCGCCAGCAGCCACCCCTATGGGCAGTCGAACACCGGGGAGCTGTTTTTT. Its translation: CASSHPYGQSNTGELFF.

CDR3 sequence (DNA): TGTGCCAGCAGCCATGTGACAGAGAATAACTATGGCTACACCTTC. Translating it yields CASSHVTENNYGYTF. V gene TRBV3-1 (or the pseudogene TRBV3-2) combines with J gene TRBJ1-2; the D gene is possibly TRBD1 (5 bases). V was trimmed by 3 bases and J by 1 base, leaving 12 bases between them. Germline V CDR1 and CDR2: LGHDT, YNNKEL (reference sequence). The CDR3 contains 15 residues.

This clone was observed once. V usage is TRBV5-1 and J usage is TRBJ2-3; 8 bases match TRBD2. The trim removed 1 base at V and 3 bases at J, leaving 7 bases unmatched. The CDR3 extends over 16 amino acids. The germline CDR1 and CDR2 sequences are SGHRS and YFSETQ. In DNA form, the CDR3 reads TGCGCCAGCAGCTTGTCGGTAGCGGGATCTACAGATACGCAGTATTTT. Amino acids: CASSLSVAGSTDTQYF. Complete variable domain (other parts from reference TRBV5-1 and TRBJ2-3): KAGVTQTPRYLIKTRGQQVTLSCSPISGHRSVSWYQQTPGQGLQFLFEYFSETQRNKGNFPGRFSGRQFSNSRSEMNVSTLELGDSALYLCASSLSVAGSTDTQYFGPGTRLTVL.

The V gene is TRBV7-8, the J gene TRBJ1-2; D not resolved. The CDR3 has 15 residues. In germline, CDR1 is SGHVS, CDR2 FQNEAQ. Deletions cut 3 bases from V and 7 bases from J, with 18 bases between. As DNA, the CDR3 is TGTGCCAGCAGCTTCTTGGGCAGGTCAGAGGGTGGCTACACCTTC. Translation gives CASSFLGRSEGGYTF.

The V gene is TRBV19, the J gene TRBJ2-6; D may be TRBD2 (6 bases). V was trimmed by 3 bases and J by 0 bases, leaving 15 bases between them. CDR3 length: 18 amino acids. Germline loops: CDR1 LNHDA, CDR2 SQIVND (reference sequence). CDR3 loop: CASSMKGSGLSGANVLTF. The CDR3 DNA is TGTGCCAGTAGTATGAAGGGTAGCGGCCTCTCTGGGGCCAACGTCCTGACTTTC.

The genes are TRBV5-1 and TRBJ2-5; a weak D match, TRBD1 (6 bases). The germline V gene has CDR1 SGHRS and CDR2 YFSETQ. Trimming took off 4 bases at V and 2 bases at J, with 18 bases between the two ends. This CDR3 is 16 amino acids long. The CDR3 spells CASSPRSRGPQETQYF. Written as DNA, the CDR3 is TGCGCCAGCAGCCCGCGAAGCAGGGGCCCTCAAGAGACCCAGTACTTC.

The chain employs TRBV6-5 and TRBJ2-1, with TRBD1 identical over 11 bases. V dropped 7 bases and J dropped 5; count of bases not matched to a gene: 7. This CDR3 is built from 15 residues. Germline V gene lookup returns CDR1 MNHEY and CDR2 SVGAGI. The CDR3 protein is CASTSPGQGDNEQFF. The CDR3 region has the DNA TGTGCCAGCACCAGTCCGGGACAGGGGGACAATGAGCAGTTCTTC.

The CDR3 DNA reads as TGTGCCAGCAGCTTAGGTACTAGCCTCTCGGACGAGCAGTACTTC. It codes for CASSLGTSLSDEQYF. This rearrangement joins TRBV7-2 to TRBJ2-7, with D tentatively TRBD2 (6 bases). This CDR3 region has 15 residues. V shed 1 base and J shed 5 bases, with 15 bases lying between them. Germline CDR1 SGHTA, CDR2 FQGNSA.

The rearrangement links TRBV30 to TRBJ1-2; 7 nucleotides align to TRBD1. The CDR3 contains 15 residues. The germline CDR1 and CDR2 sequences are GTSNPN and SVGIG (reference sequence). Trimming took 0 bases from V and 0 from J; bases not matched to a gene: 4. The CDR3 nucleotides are TGTGCCTGGAGTGTACGGGACAGACCTAACTATGGCTACACCTTC. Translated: CAWSVRDRPNYGYTF.

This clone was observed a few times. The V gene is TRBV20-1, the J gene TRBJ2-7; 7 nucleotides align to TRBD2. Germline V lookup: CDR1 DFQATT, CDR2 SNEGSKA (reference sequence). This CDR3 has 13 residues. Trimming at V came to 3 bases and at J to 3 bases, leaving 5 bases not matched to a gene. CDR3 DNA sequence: TGCAGTGCTAGTGGTGGGGGGGACTACGAGCAGTACTTC. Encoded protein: CSASGGGDYEQYF.

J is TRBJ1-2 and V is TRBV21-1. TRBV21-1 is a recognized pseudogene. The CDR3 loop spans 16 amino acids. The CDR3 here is CASSKAARGGIYGYTF. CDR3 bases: TGTGCCAGCAGCAAAGCCGCTAGGGGGGGGATCTATGGCTACACCTTC.

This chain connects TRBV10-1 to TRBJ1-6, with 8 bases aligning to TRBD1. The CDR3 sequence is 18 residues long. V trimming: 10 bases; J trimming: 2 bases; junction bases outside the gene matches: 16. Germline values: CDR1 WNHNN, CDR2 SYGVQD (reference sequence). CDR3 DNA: TGCGCCACCCCGACAGGGGTCGCCAAATTAACCTATAATTCACCCCTCCACTTT. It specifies CATPTGVAKLTYNSPLHF.

CDR3 amino acids: CATSDESVFDNEQFF. CDR3 DNA: TGTGCCACCAGTGATGAAAGCGTATTCGACAATGAGCAGTTCTTC. This chain connects TRBV24-1 to TRBJ2-1; D unresolved. Germline CDR1 and CDR2: KGHDR and SFDVKD. CDR3 length equals 15 residues. V lost 3 bases to trimming and J lost 5 bases, with 13 bases between them.

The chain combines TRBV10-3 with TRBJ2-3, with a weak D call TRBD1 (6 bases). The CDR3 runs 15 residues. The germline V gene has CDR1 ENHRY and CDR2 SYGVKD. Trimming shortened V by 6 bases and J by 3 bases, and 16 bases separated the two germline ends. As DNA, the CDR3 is TGTGCCATCAGGGGGGCAGGGGCGCGAACAGATACGCAGTATTTT. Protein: CAIRGAGARTDTQYF.

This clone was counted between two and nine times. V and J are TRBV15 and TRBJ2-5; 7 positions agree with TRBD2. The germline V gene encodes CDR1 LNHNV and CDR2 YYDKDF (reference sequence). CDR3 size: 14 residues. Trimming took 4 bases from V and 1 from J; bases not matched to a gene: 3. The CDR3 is CATSIRGVQETQYF. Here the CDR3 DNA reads TGTGCCACCAGCATACGGGGGGTCCAAGAGACCCAGTACTTC.

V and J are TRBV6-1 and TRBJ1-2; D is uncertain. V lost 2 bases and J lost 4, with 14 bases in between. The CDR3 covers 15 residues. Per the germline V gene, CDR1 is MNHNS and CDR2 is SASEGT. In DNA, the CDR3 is TGTGCCAGCAGTGAAACACGGAGCCCAATCTATGGCTACACCTTC. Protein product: CASSETRSPIYGYTF.